The TCR beta chain under discussion was sequenced for a study of cytomegalovirus exposure and HLA in healthy donors. Study results and limitations: A later look showed TCR association rates differing by HLA locus, highest for DRB1 and lowest for HLA-C. A list of approximately 160 TCR beta chains associated with cytomegalovirus was given. Accurate predictions that matched the HLA-A and HLA-B alleles of most subjects were reportedly made from TCR beta sequences.

The CDR3 is 16 amino acids. V trimming: 0 bases; J trimming: 4 bases; junction bases outside the gene matches: 4. CDR1 is MNHEY and CDR2 is SVGAGI in the germline V gene. The PCR was carried out with 60 Vbeta primers and 13 Jbeta primers. Assay used: immunoSEQ multiplex PCR; TCRdb lists only in-frame clones, some missing. The repertoire holds fewer than 200,000 clones, with around 78% as singletons. As for this clone: Antigen specificity is unknown.

The V gene is TRBV6-5, the J gene TRBJ2-3; TRBD1 matches at 10 bases. Sequenced: PBMCs. This clonotype was obtained from a female donor in good health and CMV-seronegative. In nucleotides, the CDR3 is TGTGCCAGCAGTTACTCGGAGGACAGGGGGTCAGATACGCAGTATTTT. Protein sequence: CASSYSEDRGSDTQYF.